The 13 T cell receptor beta chains below were found in one sample sequenced in a study of blood T cell repertoires in COVID-19. Clones were sequenced by immunoSEQ multiplex PCR, and TCRdb holds only the in-frame ones, with some missing. The sample shows about 180,000 clones, roughly 82% of them seen only once. Sequencing used PBMCs or T cells enriched from blood (not recorded which). The receptors stem from a man aged 45 to 65 who had recovered from COVID-19.

The V call is TRBV7-9, the J call TRBJ2-1; perhaps TRBD1 as D (6 bases). V was cut by 5 bases and J by 0 bases, with 11 bases left in between. CDR1 SEHNR and CDR2 FQNEAQ come from the germline V gene (reference sequence). The CDR3 totals 15 residues. This CDR3 is CASSRQVSSYNEQFF. The CDR3 DNA sequence: TGTGCCAGCAGCCGACAGGTTAGCTCCTACAATGAGCAGTTCTTC.

Here the CDR3 DNA reads TGTGCCACGAACCGGGACTTAACCTACGAGCAGTACTTC. Protein sequence: CATNRDLTYEQYF. The chain combines TRBV10-3 with TRBJ2-7; D might be TRBD2 (6 bases). The CDR3 consists of 13 residues. Germline V gene lookup returns CDR1 ENHRY and CDR2 SYGVKD. V was clipped by 10 bases and J by 2 bases, with 15 bases between them.

This sequence joins TRBV7-3 and TRBJ1-2, with TRBD1 identical over 7 bases. The CDR3 is made up of 15 amino acids. The germline gives CDR1 SGHTA, CDR2 FQGTGA. Unmatched junction bases numbered 6, after V lost 5 bases and J lost 0 bases. CDR3 residues: CASSEGQSPNYGYTF. The CDR3 coding sequence is TGTGCCAGCAGCGAGGGACAGTCCCCTAACTATGGCTACACCTTC. Full variable domain (rest looked up from reference TRBV7-3 and TRBJ1-2): GAGVSQTPSNKVTEKGKYVELRCDPISGHTALYWYRQSLGQGPEFLIYFQGTGAADDSGLPNDRFFAVRPEGSVSTLKIQRTERGDSAVYLCASSEGQSPNYGYTFGSGTRLTVV.

This clone is medium-sized. CDR3 sequence (DNA): TGTGCCAGCACCCCGGGGGGAGGGGACCACTCCTACAATGAGCAGTTCTTC. This codes for CASTPGGGDHSYNEQFF. V and J are TRBV28 and TRBJ2-1, with TRBD2 identical over 7 bases. J gave up 0 bases and V 7 bases, and 12 bases lay outside the gene matches. Germline values: CDR1 MDHEN, CDR2 SYDVKM. CDR3 length equals 17 residues.

V and J are TRBV5-4 and TRBJ2-7; 10 nucleotides match TRBD1. J was trimmed by 7 bases and V by 1 base; bases with no gene match: 8. Germline V gives CDR1 SGHNT, CDR2 YYREEE (reference sequence). This CDR3 contains 15 residues. The CDR3 DNA reads TGTGCCAGCAGCTTGCAGGACAGGGGGATTAAAGAGCAGTACTTC. Its translation: CASSLQDRGIKEQYF.

The V gene is TRBV9, the J gene TRBJ2-1; 11 nucleotides align to TRBD2. The CDR3 has 16 amino acids. J gave up 10 bases and V 6 bases, and 15 bases lay outside the gene matches. The germline gives CDR1 SGDLS, CDR2 YYNGEE. The CDR3 loop reads CASTVSGTSGLGEQFF. In DNA form, the CDR3 reads TGTGCCAGCACCGTTTCCGGGACTAGCGGCCTGGGGGAGCAGTTCTTC.

This chain connects TRBV10-3 to TRBJ1-5; 9 nucleotides line up with TRBD1. V shed 2 bases, J shed 6 bases, and the junction held 8 bases outside the gene matches. CDR3 size: 16 residues. The V gene's germline CDR1 is ENHRY and CDR2 SYGVKD. The CDR3 sequence is CAISEALQGAVQPQHF. The CDR3 nucleotides are TGTGCCATCAGTGAGGCGTTACAGGGGGCCGTTCAGCCCCAGCATTTT.

The rearrangement links TRBV6-5 to TRBJ1-1, with D maybe TRBD1 (5 bases). The CDR3 loop spans 13 amino acids. Germline CDR1 and CDR2: MNHEY and SVGAGI. V lost 6 bases and J 3 bases, leaving 11 bases between the germline ends. The CDR3 protein is CASRMTEYTEAFF. CDR3 coding DNA: TGTGCCAGCAGGATGACAGAATACACTGAAGCTTTCTTT.

The V gene is TRBV12-3 or TRBV12-4, the J gene TRBJ1-2; TRBD1 matches 10 bases. The trim removed 9 bases at V and 6 bases at J, leaving 4 bases unmatched. This CDR3 has 12 amino acids. The chain's CDR3 is CASRDRGDGYTF. The CDR3 nucleotides read TGTGCCAGTCGGGACAGGGGAGATGGCTACACCTTC.

The V gene is TRBV7-9, the J gene TRBJ1-6; 8 nucleotides agree with TRBD1. Per germline, CDR1 SEHNR and CDR2 FQNEAQ (reference sequence). The V and J ends lost 1 base and 6 bases, in that order; junction bases with no gene match: 8. This CDR3 is 17 amino acids long. CDR3 residues: CASSLGAGGGPNSPLHF. The CDR3 nucleotides read TGTGCCAGCAGCTTAGGAGCAGGGGGCGGGCCTAATTCACCCCTCCACTTT. Based on the CDR3 plus reference TRBV7-9 and TRBJ1-6, the full variable domain is DTGVSQNPRHKITKRGQNVTFRCDPISEHNRLYWYRQTLGQGPEFLTYFQNEAQLEKSRLLSDRFSAERPKGSFSTLEIQRTEQGDSAMYLCASSLGAGGGPNSPLHFGNGTRLTVT.

This clone was recorded only once. Here the CDR3 DNA reads TGCGCCAGCAGCTTGGCTGGGGCGCCGGGTAATGAAAAACTGTTTTTT. It yields the protein CASSLAGAPGNEKLFF. This sequence joins TRBV5-1 and TRBJ1-4; the D gene is possibly TRBD1 (5 bases). The CDR3 spans 16 residues. Germline V lookup: CDR1 SGHRS, CDR2 YFSETQ. V was trimmed by 0 bases and J by 4 bases, leaving 13 bases between them.

The V gene is TRBV6-5, the J gene TRBJ1-5; 7 bases match TRBD1. Trimming at V came to 5 bases and at J to 2 bases, leaving 6 bases not matched to a gene. Germline lookup yields CDR1 MNHEY and CDR2 SVGAGI. This CDR3 is built from 15 residues. CDR3 DNA sequence: TGTGCCAGCAGTCCCCAGGGGGTGGGCAATCAGCCCCAGCATTTT. It codes for CASSPQGVGNQPQHF.

This sequence joins TRBV7-3 and TRBJ2-1, with 10 bases that match TRBD2. V shed 5 bases and J 7 bases; nucleotides not matched to a gene: 5. The CDR3 is 14 amino acids. Looked up from germline, CDR1 is SGHTA and CDR2 is FQGTGA. The CDR3 region has the DNA TGTGCCAGCAGCGACCGGACTAGCGGAAATGAGCAGTTCTTC. It encodes CASSDRTSGNEQFF.